This TCR beta chain is from a study of blood T cell repertoires in COVID-19. The CDR3 covers 18 residues. The germline V gene has CDR1 SGHRS and CDR2 YFSETQ. With V trimmed by 7 bases and J by 1 base, 13 bases remained unmatched. Patients of the Seattle cohort, enrolled during active infection, were followed longitudinally. How the authors handled the data: For nucleated cells, counts were estimated from reference gene primer amplification. The repertoire was sequenced with immunoSEQ multiplex PCR; TCRdb's copy has only in-frame clones and lacks some. The V and J calls and clone size come from that table; D and trimming were worked out from the DNA. Among some 150,000 clones listed, around 85% were seen once.

The chain employs TRBV5-1 and TRBJ2-1, with 11 bases fitting TRBD1. The specimen sequenced was peripheral blood. This clonotype was obtained from a woman between 55 and 75 years old with COVID-19, enrolled during active disease. The CDR3 spells CASSPVGQGVMSYNEQFF. The CDR3, as DNA: TGCGCCAGCTCCCCGGTGGGACAGGGGGTAATGTCCTACAATGAGCAGTTCTTC.